Listed below are T cell receptor beta chains from one sample, sequenced in a study of cytomegalovirus exposure and HLA in healthy donors. The method was immunoSEQ multiplex PCR; TCRdb's version includes in-frame clones alone and lacks a portion of them. The table has approximately 170,000 clones, around four fifths seen once; the top ten hold around 2.5%. Sequencing used PBMCs. These TCRs come from a man aged 25-40 years in good health and CMV-seropositive. CDR3s include the opening cysteine and the closing phenylalanine or tryptophan. Fields, in order: V gene, J gene, clone size, D gene, CDR3 DNA, CDR3 protein. A D gene is named only where the DNA matches it firmly. Not every row has a clone size; where given, it reads once, few, many or a size class.

V: TRBV29-1; J: TRBJ2-2; size: NA; D: NA; DNA: TGCAGCGTGACCCAGAGAATAGGGGCCGGGGAGCTGTTTTTT; CDR3: CSVTQRIGAGELFF
V: TRBV11-2; J: TRBJ1-1; size: NA; D: NA; DNA: TGTGCCAGCAGCCCTCAGGGCACTGAAGCTTTCTTT; CDR3: CASSPQGTEAFF
V: TRBV30; J: TRBJ2-3; size: NA; D: TRBD2; DNA: TGTGCCTGGACTAGCGGGATCACAGATACGCAGTATTTT; CDR3: CAWTSGITDTQYF
V: TRBV6-5; J: TRBJ2-1; size: NA; D: TRBD2; DNA: TGTGCCAGCAGTTACACGGGGGGGCTAAGGAATGAGCAGTTCTTC; CDR3: CASSYTGGLRNEQFF
V: TRBV2; J: TRBJ2-3; size: NA; D: TRBD2; DNA: TGTGCCAGCAGTGAGGAGCGGGGGGCATTCGATACGCAGTATTTT; CDR3: CASSEERGAFDTQYF
V: TRBV27; J: TRBJ2-7; size: NA; D: TRBD1; DNA: TGTGCCAGCAGTTTATTAGGACAGGGGGCTCACGAGCAGTACTTC; CDR3: CASSLLGQGAHEQYF
V: TRBV5-4; J: TRBJ1-3; size: once; D: NA; DNA: TGTGCCAGCAGCTTGGGGCACGGAGGTTCTGGAAACACCATATATTTT; CDR3: CASSLGHGGSGNTIYF
V: TRBV11-2; J: TRBJ1-2; size: NA; D: NA; DNA: TGTGCCAGCAGCTTAGATTACCGGTCCTATGGCTACACCTTC; CDR3: CASSLDYRSYGYTF
V: TRBV9; J: TRBJ2-2; size: NA; D: NA; DNA: TGTGCCAGCAGCGTAGCTCCCAGTGGGGAGCTGTTTTTT; CDR3: CASSVAPSGELFF
V: TRBV2; J: TRBJ2-7; size: few; D: NA; DNA: TGTGCCAGCATTCTGGACACTGGCTACGAGCAGTACTTC; CDR3: CASILDTGYEQYF
V: TRBV4-1; J: TRBJ2-7; size: once; D: TRBD2; DNA: TGCGCCAGCAGCCAAGCGAACTATCCCCGGGGGGGAACCTACGAGCAGTACTTC; CDR3: CASSQANYPRGGTYEQYF
V: TRBV18; J: TRBJ2-5; size: NA; D: NA; DNA: TGTGCCAGCTCACCACCGGGGCCAGAGACCCAGTACTTC; CDR3: CASSPPGPETQYF
V: TRBV7-8; J: TRBJ2-1; size: NA; D: TRBD1; DNA: TGTGCCAGCAGCTTAGTTTCGGGACAGGGATCCTACAATGAGCAGTTCTTC; CDR3: CASSLVSGQGSYNEQFF
V: TRBV15; J: TRBJ1-2; size: NA; D: NA; DNA: TGTGCCACCAGCAGAGATTATTCGGGGAGCTATGGCTACACCTTC; CDR3: CATSRDYSGSYGYTF
V: TRBV23-1; J: TRBJ1-3; size: once; D: NA; DNA: TGCGCCAGCAGCGGGACATCCTGGAGAAAGAGCTCTGGAAACACCATATATTTT; CDR3: CASSGTSWRKSSGNTIYF
V: TRBV29-1; J: TRBJ1-4; size: NA; D: TRBD1; DNA: TGCAGCGCCACAGGGGGGACCAATGAAAAACTGTTTTTT; CDR3: CSATGGTNEKLFF
V: TRBV15; J: TRBJ1-2; size: NA; D: NA; DNA: TGTGCCACCAGTAATGCAGGGGATCTGCGAGGCTACACCTTC; CDR3: CATSNAGDLRGYTF
V: TRBV15; J: TRBJ1-2; size: NA; D: TRBD1; DNA: TGTGCCACCAGCAGAGCCCGGGGACAGGGAGGGGATGGCTACACCTTC; CDR3: CATSRARGQGGDGYTF
V: TRBV4-3; J: TRBJ2-7; size: NA; D: NA; DNA: TGCGCCAGCAGCCAAGCCCCCGGAGCACGGGGCGAGCAGTACTTC; CDR3: CASSQAPGARGEQYF
V: TRBV4-3; J: TRBJ1-1; size: NA; D: TRBD1; DNA: TGCGCCAGCAGCCAGAGGGGACAGGGGAGCACTGAAGCTTTCTTT; CDR3: CASSQRGQGSTEAFF